One and the same sample provided the 2 T cell receptor beta chains below, sequenced in a study of shared clonotypes between healthy human individuals. The method was immunoSEQ multiplex PCR; TCRdb's version includes in-frame clones alone and lacks a portion of them. The table lists millions of clones, 85% to 95% of them singletons. Sequenced: naive CD4+ T cells sorted from blood. The subset is: CD45RA+ positively selected. These receptors came from a young man in good health.

V usage is TRBV7-9 and J usage is TRBJ1-1; D gene ambiguous. There are 14 residues in the CDR3. With 5 bases removed from V and 0 bases from J, the gap between germline ends came to 10 bases. Germline lookup yields CDR1 SEHNR and CDR2 FQNEAQ (reference sequence). CDR3 residues: CASSQEAMNTEAFF. CDR3 coding DNA: TGTGCCAGCAGCCAAGAAGCCATGAACACTGAAGCTTTCTTT.

This chain joins TRBV2 and TRBJ1-5, with D possibly matching TRBD1 (6 bases). The CDR3 totals 15 residues. The V end was cut by 6 bases, the J end by 6 bases, with 18 bases between. From germline, CDR1 is SNHLY and CDR2 FYNNEI. The CDR3 reads CASSGTQGSIQPQHF. CDR3 in DNA: TGTGCCAGCAGCGGGACACAGGGTTCCATTCAGCCCCAGCATTTT. The full variable domain, with the rest looked up from reference TRBV2 and TRBJ1-5, is EPEVTQTPSHQVTQMGQEVILRCVPISNHLYFYWYRQILGQKVEFLVSFYNNEISEKSEIFDDQFSVERPDGSNFTLKIRSTKLEDSAMYFCASSGTQGSIQPQHFGDGTRLSIL.